This T cell receptor (beta chain) was captured in a study of blood T cell repertoires in COVID-19 (dated by TCRdb to the early 2020s). Background for the entire study: The collaborator samples originated in the United States, Italy and Spain and spanned the acute and convalescent phases of COVID-19. The material from the prospective study consisted of cDNA or gDNA derived from T cells, B-cell-depleted T cells, or PBMCs. Deeply sampled blood TCRbeta repertoires from subjects exposed to, actively infected with, or recovered from COVID-19 were included in the dataset. A freely available public database, intended as a resource for researchers studying the immune response to SARS-CoV-2, is where the repertoires were released. The samples were drawn from two sources: the first 160 participants of the ongoing ImmuneRACE study, and 1,200 or so subjects contributed by 6 global collaborators. A de-identified subject ID, COVID-19 status, age in years and sex were almost always included in the sample metadata. Where available, HLA class I and class II types were taken from metadata supplied by the sample provider and were not determined by assay-based typing.

Of note for this clone: Its cognate antigen has yet to be identified. Per-nucleotide qualities are absent, and no much larger clonotype sits a single base away.

The investigation overall reported the following: How much clinical and demographic metadata was included differed by source and by participant, and the metadata was provided uncurated.

CDR1 LGHNA and CDR2 YSLEER are derived from the germline V gene. V is cut by 1 base and J by 3 bases, and the space between the germline ends is 9 bases. The CDR3 sequence holds 14 residues, the cysteine and phenylalanine included. Only the CDR3 part of the read is kept: 42 bases, read in frame from the first base. The collaborating institutions used their own protocols to collect whole blood in K2EDTA tubes. Collaborator samples were shipped for TCRbeta analysis as frozen whole blood, isolated PBMCs, or DNA extracted from either sample type. The immunoSEQ Assay, a bias-controlled multiplex PCR, was used to amplify TCRbeta CDR3 regions from genomic DNA. The original pipeline was this. Within the assay, amplification of reference gene primers was used to estimate how many nucleated cells each sample contained. Sequence reads were collapsed and filtered to measure the absolute abundance of every unique TCRbeta CDR3 rearrangement. Productive Simpson clonality was computed per sample as the square root of Simpson's diversity index over productive rearrangements. TCRdb re-hosts the immuneACCESS table, in-frame sequences only. Its copies lack some clones; in the studies checked, an unresolved V gene accounts for under half of them, and the cause for the rest is not known. V, J and clone size are taken as reported in that table, and D and trimming were inferred from the DNA itself. This sample has roughly 140,000 clones in its table, and more than 70% of those were observed once. The top ten hold approximately 2.4% of the sample.

What was sequenced was peripheral blood. This sequence originates from a human donor in a cohort sampled during active COVID-19. The chain uses TRBV4-3 and TRBJ1-2, with TRBD1 perhaps the D gene, on 5 matching bases. The nucleotide sequence is TGCGCCAGCAGCCAAGCAGGGTTGGACTATGGCTACACCTTC. It codes for CASSQAGLDYGYTF.